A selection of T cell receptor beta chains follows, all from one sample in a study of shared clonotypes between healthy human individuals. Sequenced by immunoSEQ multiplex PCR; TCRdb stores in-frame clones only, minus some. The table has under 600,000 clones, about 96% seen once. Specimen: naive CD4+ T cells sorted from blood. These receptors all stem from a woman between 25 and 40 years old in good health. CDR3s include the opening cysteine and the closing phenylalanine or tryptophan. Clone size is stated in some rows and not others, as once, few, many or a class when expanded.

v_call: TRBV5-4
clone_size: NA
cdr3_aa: CASSFGTSQSYEQYF

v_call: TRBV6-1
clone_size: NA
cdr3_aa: CASNIVQTMNTEAFF

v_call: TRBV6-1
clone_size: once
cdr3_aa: CASSELGGNYGYTF

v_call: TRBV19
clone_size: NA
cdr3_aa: CASSIDSTSGNTGELFF

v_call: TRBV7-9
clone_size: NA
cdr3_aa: CASSAQGDFGYGYTF

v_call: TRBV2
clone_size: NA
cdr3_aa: CASKIGIEQYF

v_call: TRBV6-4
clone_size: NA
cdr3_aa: CASSVPGTSLETQYF

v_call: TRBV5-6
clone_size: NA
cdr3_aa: CASSLAGQGTTEAFF

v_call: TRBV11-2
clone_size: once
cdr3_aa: CASSLPRGRGAYEQYF

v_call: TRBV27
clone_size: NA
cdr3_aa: CASSLIQGGMADTQYF

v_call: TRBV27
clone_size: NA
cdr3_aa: CASSDLRGSSYNEQFF

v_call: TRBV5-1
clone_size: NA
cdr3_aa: CASSGGTESDTQYF

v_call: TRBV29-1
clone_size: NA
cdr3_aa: CSVEDQTPGKEAFF

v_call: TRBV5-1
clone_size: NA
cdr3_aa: CASSYTYYRGTHSGANVLTF

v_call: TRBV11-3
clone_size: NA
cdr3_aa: CASSPGTENTGELFF

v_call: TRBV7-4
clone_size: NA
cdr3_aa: CASSLASSSNQPQHF

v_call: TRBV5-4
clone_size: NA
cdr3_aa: CASSIAGSETQYF

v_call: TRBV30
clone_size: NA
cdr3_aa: CAWTPRRARVFGYTF

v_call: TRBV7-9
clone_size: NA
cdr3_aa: CASSWTGDFNEQYF

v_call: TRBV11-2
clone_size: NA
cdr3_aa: CASNFGGAYEQYF

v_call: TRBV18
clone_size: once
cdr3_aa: CASSPLWEGPEQFF

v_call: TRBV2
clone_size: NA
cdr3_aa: CASNPGLVLNEQFF

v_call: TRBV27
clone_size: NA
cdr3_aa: CASSMPGTGVGGYTF

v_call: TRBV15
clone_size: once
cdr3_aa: CATSNSGTSGRSRIHEQYF

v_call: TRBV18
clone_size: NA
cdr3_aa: CASSPNRGGTEAFF